This section outlines one T cell receptor beta chain sequence together with its context. Donors had localized lung adenocarcinoma, a non-small cell lung cancer. The CDR3 extends over 13 amino acids. CDR1 is MNHNS, CDR2 SASEGT, per germline. Trimming pared 6 bases from V and 2 bases from J, leaving 8 bases between. This record belongs to a study of CD4 and CD8 cells across lung adenocarcinoma regions. TCRdb re-called the PCR reads through MiXCR, storing one row per CDR3 protein. The sample holds approximately 6,000 distinct CDR3 sequences; approximately 50% are singletons and the top ten take under 35%.

Material for sequencing was CD4+ T cells from the center of a lung tumor. The source of this sequence is a female donor with lung adenocarcinoma. The CD4 and CD8 labels of this study may be unreliable. This sequence joins TRBV6-1 and TRBJ1-5, with no clear D. DNA of the CDR3: TGTGCCAGCAGGGGGAATCGCAATCAGCCCCAGCATTTT. Amino acid sequence: CASRGNRNQPQHF.